Listed below are T cell receptor beta chains from one sample, sequenced in a study of blood T cell repertoires in COVID-19. Produced via immunoSEQ multiplex PCR; TCRdb's table is partial and in-frame only. The table shows a few hundred thousand clones, with 75% to 90% occurring only once. Sequencing was performed on PBMCs or T cells enriched from blood (not recorded which). These TCRs come from a man younger than 35 who had recovered from COVID-19. Both conserved end residues are part of each CDR3. Fields, in order: J gene, D gene, V gene, clone size, CDR3 protein, CDR3 DNA. D genes are given only for firm matches. Clone sizes are given selectively: once, few, many, or a class where the clone is expanded.

j_gene: TRBJ1-2
d_gene: NA
v_gene: TRBV6-5
abundance: NA
CDR3aa: CASSPRNRGIYGYTF
CDR3nt: TGTGCCAGCAGTCCAAGGAACCGGGGTATCTATGGCTACACCTTC

j_gene: TRBJ1-2
d_gene: TRBD1
v_gene: TRBV10-3
abundance: NA
CDR3aa: CAISEAGGRDYGYTF
CDR3nt: TGTGCCATCAGTGAGGCAGGGGGCCGCGACTATGGCTACACCTTC

j_gene: TRBJ2-7
d_gene: NA
v_gene: TRBV7-9
abundance: NA
CDR3aa: CASSLWQADSYEQYF
CDR3nt: TGTGCCAGCAGCTTATGGCAAGCGGACTCCTACGAGCAGTACTTC

j_gene: TRBJ2-5
d_gene: NA
v_gene: TRBV5-1
abundance: NA
CDR3aa: CASSFQDWQETQYF
CDR3nt: TGCGCCAGCAGCTTCCAGGACTGGCAAGAGACCCAGTACTTC

j_gene: TRBJ2-7
d_gene: NA
v_gene: TRBV6-5
abundance: NA
CDR3aa: CASSYSTVNSYEQYF
CDR3nt: TGTGCCAGCAGTTACTCGACTGTCAACTCCTACGAGCAGTACTTC

j_gene: TRBJ1-5
d_gene: NA
v_gene: TRBV6-1
abundance: NA
CDR3aa: CASSEGDLQGWNQPQHF
CDR3nt: TGTGCCAGCAGTGAAGGAGACCTACAGGGCTGGAATCAGCCCCAGCATTTT

j_gene: TRBJ1-2
d_gene: NA
v_gene: TRBV12-3/TRBV12-4
abundance: NA
CDR3aa: CASSPPRGIYTF
CDR3nt: TGTGCCAGCAGCCCCCCCCGGGGAATCTACACCTTC

j_gene: TRBJ2-7
d_gene: NA
v_gene: TRBV11-2
abundance: NA
CDR3aa: CASSLWSQYPFEQYF
CDR3nt: TGTGCCAGCAGCTTATGGTCGCAGTACCCCTTCGAGCAGTACTTC

j_gene: TRBJ1-2
d_gene: TRBD1
v_gene: TRBV3-1/TRBV3-2
abundance: NA
CDR3aa: CASSRGTASSDGYTF
CDR3nt: TGTGCCAGCAGCCGTGGGACAGCCTCTTCGGATGGCTACACCTTC

j_gene: TRBJ2-1
d_gene: TRBD1
v_gene: TRBV11-1
abundance: NA
CDR3aa: CASRGQASYNEQFF
CDR3nt: TGTGCCAGCAGGGGACAGGCCTCCTACAATGAGCAGTTCTTC

j_gene: TRBJ2-1
d_gene: TRBD2
v_gene: TRBV4-3
abundance: once
CDR3aa: CASSQDLLAGGNNEQFF
CDR3nt: TGCGCCAGCAGCCAAGATTTACTAGCGGGAGGCAACAATGAGCAGTTCTTC

j_gene: TRBJ2-7
d_gene: NA
v_gene: TRBV3-1/TRBV3-2
abundance: NA
CDR3aa: CASSQTILSAIHEQYF
CDR3nt: TGTGCCAGCAGCCAAACTATCCTCTCCGCGATCCACGAGCAGTACTTC

j_gene: TRBJ2-2
d_gene: NA
v_gene: TRBV3-1/TRBV3-2
abundance: NA
CDR3aa: CASSPSGSGELFF
CDR3nt: TGTGCCAGCAGCCCCTCGGGGTCCGGGGAGCTGTTTTTT

j_gene: TRBJ2-3
d_gene: NA
v_gene: TRBV12-2
abundance: NA
CDR3aa: CASRSSGRAEFTDTQYF
CDR3nt: TGTGCAAGTCGCTCTAGCGGGAGGGCCGAATTTACGGATACGCAGTATTTT

j_gene: TRBJ1-2
d_gene: NA
v_gene: TRBV7-9
abundance: once
CDR3aa: CASSGREGYGYTF
CDR3nt: TGTGCCAGCAGCGGCAGGGAGGGCTATGGCTACACCTTC

j_gene: TRBJ2-1
d_gene: NA
v_gene: TRBV11-3
abundance: NA
CDR3aa: CASSSTGNEQFF
CDR3nt: TGTGCCAGCAGCTCTACGGGGAATGAGCAGTTCTTC

j_gene: TRBJ2-2
d_gene: TRBD2
v_gene: TRBV5-4
abundance: once
CDR3aa: CASSSLAGGLTGELFF
CDR3nt: TGTGCCAGCAGCTCGTTAGCGGGGGGGCTCACCGGGGAGCTGTTTTTT

j_gene: TRBJ1-2
d_gene: NA
v_gene: TRBV24-1
abundance: once
CDR3aa: CATSDSPGGGYGYTF
CDR3nt: TGTGCCACCAGTGATTCCCCTGGGGGAGGCTATGGCTACACCTTC

j_gene: TRBJ2-3
d_gene: NA
v_gene: TRBV28
abundance: NA
CDR3aa: CASSLWRQSTDTQYF
CDR3nt: TGTGCCAGCAGCCTATGGCGGCAGTCGACGGATACGCAGTATTTT

j_gene: TRBJ1-1
d_gene: TRBD1
v_gene: TRBV19
abundance: NA
CDR3aa: CASSLMDRSNTEAFF
CDR3nt: TGTGCCAGTAGTCTGATGGACAGGTCGAACACTGAAGCTTTCTTT

j_gene: TRBJ2-7
d_gene: NA
v_gene: TRBV28
abundance: NA
CDR3aa: CATNLPQGYYEQYF
CDR3nt: TGTGCCACCAACCTACCGCAGGGCTACTACGAGCAGTACTTC

j_gene: TRBJ2-7
d_gene: TRBD2
v_gene: TRBV20-1
abundance: NA
CDR3aa: CSASPASGAYEQYF
CDR3nt: TGCAGTGCTAGTCCGGCTAGCGGAGCCTACGAGCAGTACTTC

j_gene: TRBJ2-1
d_gene: NA
v_gene: TRBV6-5
abundance: NA
CDR3aa: CASSYTGEQFF
CDR3nt: TGTGCCAGCAGTTACACAGGTGAGCAGTTCTTC

j_gene: TRBJ2-2
d_gene: NA
v_gene: TRBV14
abundance: NA
CDR3aa: CASSHPLNTGELFF
CDR3nt: TGTGCCAGCAGCCACCCCTTGAACACCGGGGAGCTGTTTTTT

j_gene: TRBJ1-6
d_gene: NA
v_gene: TRBV2
abundance: NA
CDR3aa: CASSERGVMGDYNSPLHF
CDR3nt: TGTGCCAGCAGTGAGCGCGGGGTGATGGGAGACTATAATTCACCCCTCCACTTT

j_gene: TRBJ1-3
d_gene: NA
v_gene: TRBV2
abundance: NA
CDR3aa: CASSDRGPPLTSGNTIYF
CDR3nt: TGTGCCAGCAGTGACAGGGGCCCCCCCCTGACCTCTGGAAACACCATATATTTT

j_gene: TRBJ2-2
d_gene: TRBD1
v_gene: TRBV28
abundance: NA
CDR3aa: CASSLRGLGTGELFF
CDR3nt: TGTGCCAGCAGCCTCAGGGGGCTTGGCACCGGGGAGCTGTTTTTT

j_gene: TRBJ1-4
d_gene: NA
v_gene: TRBV4-2
abundance: NA
CDR3aa: CASSQDRAASEKLFF
CDR3nt: TGTGCCAGCAGCCAAGACAGGGCAGCGAGTGAAAAACTGTTTTTT

j_gene: TRBJ1-5
d_gene: NA
v_gene: TRBV5-8
abundance: NA
CDR3aa: CASSLGEGVNQPQHF
CDR3nt: TGTGCCAGCAGCTTGGGCGAGGGGGTCAATCAGCCCCAGCATTTT

j_gene: TRBJ2-2
d_gene: TRBD1
v_gene: TRBV3-1/TRBV3-2
abundance: NA
CDR3aa: CASSQDGTGRATGELFF
CDR3nt: TGTGCCAGCAGCCAAGATGGGACAGGGCGGGCCACCGGGGAGCTGTTTTTT

j_gene: TRBJ2-7
d_gene: NA
v_gene: TRBV27
abundance: NA
CDR3aa: CASRTVTGMNEQYF
CDR3nt: TGTGCCAGCAGGACCGTGACAGGAATGAACGAGCAGTACTTC

j_gene: TRBJ2-7
d_gene: NA
v_gene: TRBV7-2
abundance: NA
CDR3aa: CASSATRSFYEQYF
CDR3nt: TGTGCCAGCAGCGCTACTCGAAGCTTCTACGAGCAGTACTTC

j_gene: TRBJ2-1
d_gene: TRBD1
v_gene: TRBV27
abundance: NA
CDR3aa: CASSADRGLRYNEQFF
CDR3nt: TGTGCCAGCAGTGCGGACAGGGGGCTTCGCTACAATGAGCAGTTCTTC

j_gene: TRBJ1-2
d_gene: TRBD1
v_gene: TRBV19
abundance: NA
CDR3aa: CASIGQGASVDGYTF
CDR3nt: TGTGCCAGTATAGGACAGGGGGCGTCTGTCGATGGCTACACCTTC

j_gene: TRBJ2-1
d_gene: TRBD1
v_gene: TRBV5-6
abundance: NA
CDR3aa: CASSLAGQDVFGEQFF
CDR3nt: TGTGCCAGCAGCTTGGCGGGACAGGACGTTTTTGGTGAGCAGTTCTTC

j_gene: TRBJ1-2
d_gene: TRBD1
v_gene: TRBV7-9
abundance: NA
CDR3aa: CASSRGQGGYGYTF
CDR3nt: TGTGCCAGCAGCCGAGGGCAGGGGGGCTATGGCTACACCTTC

j_gene: TRBJ2-1
d_gene: NA
v_gene: TRBV3-1/TRBV3-2
abundance: NA
CDR3aa: CASSQASRPNNEQFF
CDR3nt: TGTGCCAGCAGCCAAGCTTCTAGGCCTAACAATGAGCAGTTCTTC

j_gene: TRBJ1-1
d_gene: NA
v_gene: TRBV19
abundance: NA
CDR3aa: CASSIPGVRTEAFF
CDR3nt: TGTGCCAGTAGTATACCCGGAGTAAGGACTGAAGCTTTCTTT